The 15 T cell receptor beta chains in this list originate from one sample, sequenced in a study of T cells expressing NK-cell markers. TCRdb reprocessed the 5' RACE reads, with one entry per CDR3 protein and no DNA. The sample table includes roughly 390,000 distinct CDR3 sequences. The material sequenced was blood T cells: a sorted CD56 or NKG2C T cell subset, CD4+ or CD8+ T cells, or bulk PBMC T cells (not recorded which). The receptor set was obtained from a man aged 18 to 70 in good health.

CDR3 region: CASSFATELSGANVLTF. J is TRBJ2-6 and V is TRBV5-6. Looked up from germline, CDR1 is SGHDT and CDR2 is YYEEEE. CDR3 length: 17 amino acids.

This rearrangement joins TRBV7-9 to TRBJ2-7; lacking DNA, the TRBD1 call made by TCRdb goes unchecked. Germline assignment: CDR1 SEHNR and CDR2 FQNEAQ (reference sequence). The CDR3 is 15 amino acids. CDR3 residues: CASSFMQGENYEQYF. The full variable domain, completed using reference TRBV7-9 and TRBJ2-7, is DTGVSQNPRHKITKRGQNVTFRCDPISEHNRLYWYRQTLGQGPEFLTYFQNEAQLEKSRLLSDRFSAERPKGSFSTLEIQRTEQGDSAMYLCASSFMQGENYEQYFGPGTRLTVT.

The chain joins TRBV7-2 to TRBJ1-2; the TCRdb call, TRBD1, lacks DNA for checking. Germline V lookup: CDR1 SGHTA, CDR2 FQGNSA. This CDR3 comprises 15 residues. Here the CDR3 reads CASSLYGTANYGYTF.

The J gene is TRBJ2-3, the V gene TRBV6-2 or TRBV6-3. The CDR3 sequence is 14 residues long. Germline V gene lookup returns CDR1 MNHEY and CDR2 SVGEGT. The CDR3 sequence: CASSSRVVRDTQYF.

The chain links TRBV9 to TRBJ1-6; TCRdb's D call of TRBD1 is untestable without DNA. Germline lookup yields CDR1 SGDLS and CDR2 YYNGEE. This CDR3 has 12 residues. The CDR3 region is CASSQGRSPLHF.

This CDR3 reads CASSPLKDRGTEAFF. The chain carries TRBV28 and TRBJ1-1; TCRdb lists TRBD1, though no DNA is available to test this call. Germline V lookup: CDR1 MDHEN, CDR2 SYDVKM. The CDR3 extends over 15 amino acids.

The rearrangement joins TRBV5-1 to TRBJ2-3; lacking DNA, the TRBD1 call made by TCRdb goes unchecked. The CDR3 spans 16 residues. The germline CDR1 and CDR2 sequences are SGHRS and YFSETQ. The CDR3 spells CASSIDRDGGTDTQYF.

The chain combines TRBV28 with TRBJ1-5. This CDR3 is 13 amino acids long. CDR1 and CDR2 from the germline V gene are MDHEN and SYDVKM. CDR3: CASRKGVSQPQHF.

The rearrangement joins TRBV10-2 to TRBJ2-1; as DNA is missing, the TRBD2 call by TCRdb cannot be tested. Germline V lookup: CDR1 WSHSY, CDR2 SAAADI. This CDR3 has 16 amino acids. CDR3 in amino acids: CASASGLAGGPGEQFF.

The V gene is TRBV5-1, the J gene TRBJ2-1; absent DNA, TCRdb's TRBD1 call cannot be checked. The CDR3 has 15 residues. Germline CDR1 SGHRS, CDR2 YFSETQ. CDR3: CASSLGATSYNEQFF. The full variable domain, its missing parts supplied by reference TRBV5-1 and TRBJ2-1, is KAGVTQTPRYLIKTRGQQVTLSCSPISGHRSVSWYQQTPGQGLQFLFEYFSETQRNKGNFPGRFSGRQFSNSRSEMNVSTLELGDSALYLCASSLGATSYNEQFFGPGTRLTVL.

This chain connects TRBV14 to TRBJ2-7. CDR3 length: 15 residues. Germline V gene data show CDR1 as SGHDN and CDR2 as FVKESK. The CDR3 protein is CASSQGGPNSYEQYF.

CDR3 sequence reads: CASSSPGGFRDTQYF. The chain uses TRBV5-6 and TRBJ2-3; the TRBD2 assignment by TCRdb is unverifiable without DNA. Germline-derived CDR1 and CDR2 are SGHDT and YYEEEE. The CDR3 consists of 15 residues.

The genes are TRBV3-1 and TRBJ2-2; the TCRdb D gene call, TRBD2, has no DNA to confirm it. The CDR3 covers 14 residues. Germline lookup yields CDR1 LGHDT and CDR2 YNNKEL (reference sequence). This CDR3 is CASSQGTSGRELFF. Using reference TRBV3-1 and TRBJ2-2 for the parts outside the CDR3, the full variable domain is DTAVSQTPKYLVTQMGNDKSIKCEQNLGHDTMYWYKQDSKKFLKIMFSYNNKELIINETVPNRFSPKSPDKAHLNLHINSLELGDSAVYFCASSQGTSGRELFFGEGSRLTVL.

The chain links TRBV20-1 to TRBJ1-4; TCRdb's D call of TRBD1 is untestable without DNA. CDR1 and CDR2 (germline): DFQATT, SNEGSKA (reference sequence). This CDR3 comprises 13 residues. CDR3 sequence reads: CSASQGPNEKLFF.

The V gene is TRBV18, the J gene TRBJ2-7. This CDR3 comprises 15 residues. Germline loops: CDR1 KGHSH, CDR2 LQKENI. CDR3 residues: CASSPVGVLSYEQYF. The full variable domain, rest sourced from reference TRBV18 and TRBJ2-7, is NAGVMQNPRHLVRRRGQEARLRCSPMKGHSHVYWYRQLPEEGLKFMVYLQKENIIDESGMPKERFSAEFPKEGPSILRIQQVVRGDSAAYFCASSPVGVLSYEQYFGPGTRLTVT.